This T cell receptor (beta chain) was obtained from a study of radiation and T cells in renal cell carcinoma. Sequenced by immunoSEQ multiplex PCR; TCRdb stores in-frame clones only, minus some. This repertoire shows tens of thousands of clones, 80% found once; its top ten account for around 28%. The time point was: blood 2 weeks post-SBRT. Treatment here: 15 Gy SBRT to primary tumor, nephrectomy 4 weeks later. This renal cell carcinoma was of the clear cell type. Study-wide points: In blood, top tumor clones expanded by 2 weeks, shrinking by 4.

There are 16 residues in the CDR3. CDR1 SGDLS and CDR2 YYNGEE come from the germline V gene. A note on this clone: Antigen: not known. One junction end disagrees with the germline gene, perhaps due to a read error.

The sequence was obtained from a woman aged 70-85 years with renal cell carcinoma. The source material was blood, sampled from a patient whose treatment included radiotherapy and nephrectomy. The chain links TRBV9 to TRBJ2-3; the match to TRBD2 covers 8 bases. For the CDR3, the DNA is TGTGCCAGCAGCCCCCGAGCGGGAGATTCTGCAGATATGCAGTATTTT. This gives the protein CASSPRAGDSADMQYF.